The 23 T cell receptor beta chains presented below share a single source sample, sequenced in a study of shared clonotypes between healthy human individuals. Profiled with immunoSEQ multiplex PCR; TCRdb holds only in-frame clones, not every one. This table holds a few million clones, around 95% found once. The source material was naive CD4+ T cells sorted from blood. The subset was: CD45RA+ positively selected. The receptors here all came from a man aged 18-30 years in good health.

This rearrangement joins TRBV28 to TRBJ2-2; D not resolved. The CDR3 totals 15 residues. Germline assignment: CDR1 MDHEN and CDR2 SYDVKM. Deletions cut 3 bases from V and 1 base from J, with 9 bases between. The CDR3 region is CASSFISRNTGELFF. The CDR3 DNA is TGTGCCAGCAGTTTTATTTCTAGGAACACCGGGGAGCTGTTTTTT. Complete variable domain (other parts from reference TRBV28 and TRBJ2-2): DVKVTQSSRYLVKRTGEKVFLECVQDMDHENMFWYRQDPGLGLRLIYFSYDVKMKEKGDIPEGYSVSREKKERFSLILESASTNQTSMYLCASSFISRNTGELFFGEGSRLTVL.

This chain joins TRBV5-4 and TRBJ2-2, with D uncertain. The CDR3 totals 15 residues. Germline values: CDR1 SGHNT, CDR2 YYREEE (reference sequence). V was clipped by 4 bases and J by 3 bases, with 13 bases between them. The CDR3 protein is CASSRAAGDTGELFF. CDR3 nucleotides: TGTGCCAGCAGCCGAGCCGCCGGAGACACCGGGGAGCTGTTTTTT.

Here the CDR3 DNA reads TGTGCCAGCAGTGAAGCGTTTTCCCTTGACAGGGTTGTTCTCGACGAGCAGTACTTC. It is translated as CASSEAFSLDRVVLDEQYF. The chain links TRBV6-1 to TRBJ2-7; 7 bases fit TRBD1. The CDR3 contains 19 residues. The V gene's germline CDR1 is MNHNS and CDR2 SASEGT. V trimming: 0 bases; J trimming: 5 bases; junction bases outside the gene matches: 19.

The V gene is TRBV10-3, the J gene TRBJ2-6, with D uncertain. V lost 3 bases, J lost 8 bases, and 8 bases lay in between. CDR3 length: 13 amino acids. Germline V lookup: CDR1 ENHRY, CDR2 SYGVKD. The CDR3 region is CAISEGVTNVLTF. CDR3 nucleotide sequence: TGTGCCATCAGTGAAGGAGTAACCAACGTCCTGACTTTC.

J is TRBJ2-7 and V is TRBV18; D not certain. With 4 bases removed from V and 3 bases from J, the gap between germline ends came to 13 bases. In germline, CDR1 is KGHSH, CDR2 LQKENI. There are 14 residues in the CDR3. The CDR3 spells CASSRGEPYYEQYF. CDR3 coding DNA: TGTGCCAGCTCACGAGGCGAACCCTACTACGAGCAGTACTTC.

This chain connects TRBV7-9 to TRBJ2-3, with D tentatively TRBD1 or TRBD2 (5 bases each). Germline V gene data show CDR1 as SEHNR and CDR2 as FQNEAQ (reference sequence). CDR3 size: 14 residues. V was shortened by 1 base and J by 3 bases, with 8 bases between the two germline ends. The CDR3 sequence is CASSLVEGTDTQYF. Here the CDR3 DNA reads TGTGCCAGCAGCTTAGTAGAGGGGACAGATACGCAGTATTTT.

This chain links TRBV5-1 with TRBJ2-5, with 7 bases aligning to TRBD1. The germline V gene has CDR1 SGHRS and CDR2 YFSETQ. With V trimmed by 3 bases and J by 2 bases, 7 bases remained unmatched. The CDR3 has 15 amino acids. This CDR3 is CASSSGQPTQETQYF. CDR3 bases: TGCGCCAGCAGCTCGGGACAGCCTACGCAAGAGACCCAGTACTTC.

With regard to this clone: An end of the junction does not agree with germline; a read error may underlie this. The chain combines TRBV20-1 with TRBJ1-4; no clear D. Germline V gene lookup returns CDR1 DFQATT and CDR2 SNEGSKA (reference sequence). The CDR3 length is 8 residues. The CDR3 region has the DNA TGCAGTGCTAGAGCGGAGCTTTTT. This translates into CSARAELF.

The V and J genes are TRBV6-6 and TRBJ1-2; the match to TRBD1 covers 9 bases. Trimming removed 6 bases from V and 6 bases from J; junction bases left unmatched: 2. CDR1 MNHNY and CDR2 SVGAGI come from the germline V gene (reference sequence). The CDR3 totals 12 residues. CDR3 protein: CASRQGANGYTF. CDR3 nucleotide sequence: TGTGCCAGCAGACAGGGGGCAAATGGCTACACCTTC.

The V gene is TRBV5-8, the J gene TRBJ2-5, with D perhaps TRBD2 (6 bases). With 0 bases removed from V and 7 bases from J, the gap between germline ends came to 10 bases. CDR3 size: 13 residues. CDR1 is SGHTS, CDR2 YDEGEE, per germline. The CDR3 coding sequence is TGTGCCAGCAGCTTGGTGGAGGGCGGGACCCAGTACTTC. Its translation: CASSLVEGGTQYF.

The CDR3 is CAINRGASAGANVLTF. The CDR3 DNA follows: TGTGCCATCAACAGGGGAGCTTCCGCTGGGGCCAACGTCCTGACTTTC. The chain uses TRBV19 and TRBJ2-6; TRBD1 matches at 7 bases. Germline CDR1 LNHDA, CDR2 SQIVND (reference sequence). J lost 2 bases, V lost 10 bases, and 11 bases had no gene match. The CDR3 is 16 amino acids.

The chain recombines TRBV30 with TRBJ2-7; 10 positions agree with TRBD1. The length of the CDR3 is 13 residues. V gave up 4 bases and J gave up 5 bases; unmatched junction bases: 5. From germline, CDR1 is GTSNPN and CDR2 SVGIG (reference sequence). The CDR3 coding sequence is TGTGCCTGGAACTTTGGACAGGGGGACGAGCAGTACTTC. This sequence encodes CAWNFGQGDEQYF. Full variable domain (missing parts from reference TRBV30 and TRBJ2-7): SQTIHQWPATLVQPVGSPLSLECTVEGTSNPNLYWYRQAAGRGLQLLFYSVGIGQISSEVPQNLSASRPQDRQFILSSKKLLLSDSGFYLCAWNFGQGDEQYFGPGTRLTVT.

The V and J genes are TRBV6-6 and TRBJ2-6; 9 bases map to TRBD1. Germline-derived CDR1 and CDR2 are MNHNY and SVGAGI (reference sequence). After removal of 8 bases from V and 2 bases from J, the junction contained 7 bases not matched to a gene. The length of the CDR3 is 16 residues. CDR3 sequence reads: CASRRDRATGANVLTF. CDR3 nucleotides: TGTGCCAGCCGACGGGACAGGGCTACTGGGGCCAACGTCCTGACTTTC.

A single count supports this clone. The gene calls are TRBV10-3 and TRBJ1-2, with TRBD1 matching 8 bases. CDR1 and CDR2 from the germline V gene are ENHRY and SYGVKD. The CDR3 has 13 amino acids. Trimming took 7 bases from V and 8 from J; bases not matched to a gene: 9. The CDR3 nucleotides are TGTGCCATCACTCCGCAGGGGGCGCGGGGCTACACCTTC. Protein product: CAITPQGARGYTF.

CDR3 amino acids: CAWGGYTEAFF. In DNA, the CDR3 is TGTGCCTGGGGGGGTTACACTGAAGCTTTCTTT. The chain combines TRBV30 with TRBJ1-1, with D tentatively TRBD1 (5 bases). Trimming removed 5 bases at V and 3 bases at J, with 7 bases between. The CDR3 has 11 amino acids. Germline V CDR1 and CDR2: GTSNPN, SVGIG (reference sequence). Supplemented by reference TRBV30 and TRBJ1-1, the full variable domain reads SQTIHQWPATLVQPVGSPLSLECTVEGTSNPNLYWYRQAAGRGLQLLFYSVGIGQISSEVPQNLSASRPQDRQFILSSKKLLLSDSGFYLCAWGGYTEAFFGQGTRLTVV.

CDR3 amino acids: CASRPPGPYNEQFF. CDR3 bases: TGTGCCAGCAGACCACCGGGGCCCTACAATGAGCAGTTCTTC. This sequence joins TRBV28 and TRBJ2-1; D is tentatively TRBD1 or TRBD2 (5 bases each). CDR1 and CDR2 (germline): MDHEN, SYDVKM. Trimming removed 6 bases at V and 2 bases at J, with 11 bases between. CDR3 length: 14 amino acids.

This clone has just one count. The chain is built from TRBV29-1 and TRBJ2-1, with 8 bases matching TRBD2. Trimming removed 4 bases from V and 9 bases from J; junction bases left unmatched: 5. Germline loops: CDR1 SQVTM, CDR2 ANQGSEA. This CDR3 comprises 12 residues. The CDR3 DNA is TGCAGCGTTGGACGGGGGGGCCCTGAGCAGTTCTTC. It is translated as CSVGRGGPEQFF.

This chain joins TRBV27 and TRBJ2-5; 15 nucleotides agree with TRBD2. V lost 7 bases, J lost 4 bases, and 19 bases stayed unmatched. The CDR3 is 20 amino acids. The germline V gene encodes CDR1 MNHEY and CDR2 SMNVEV (reference sequence). CDR3 nucleotide sequence: TGTGCCAGCACTTACTCCGGGACTAGCGGGAGGCTACGGGGATCAGAGACCCAGTACTTC. Translating it yields CASTYSGTSGRLRGSETQYF.

This clone was counted once. V is TRBV7-2 and J is TRBJ1-4, with 10 positions matching TRBD1. Germline trimming cut 4 bases from V and 2 bases from J; bases unmatched to any gene: 4. The CDR3 length is 16 residues. Germline CDR1 and CDR2: SGHTA and FQGNSA. CDR3 sequence (DNA): TGTGCCAGCAGCTCAAGGGGACAGGGGACTAATGAAAAACTGTTTTTT. Its translation is CASSSRGQGTNEKLFF.

In the case of this clone: This sample also contains other DNA sequences that code for the same CDR3. This rearrangement joins TRBV18 to TRBJ2-2; D call uncertain. The germline V gene has CDR1 KGHSH and CDR2 LQKENI. With 1 base removed from V and 7 bases from J, the gap between germline ends came to 7 bases. CDR3 length equals 13 residues. The CDR3 region is CASSPRPGGELFF. The CDR3 DNA follows: TGTGCCAGCTCACCACGCCCGGGCGGGGAGCTGTTTTTT.

The V gene is TRBV2, the J gene TRBJ1-5; 8 bases agree with TRBD1. Germline CDR1 SNHLY, CDR2 FYNNEI. CDR3 length: 13 amino acids. Trimming at V came to 8 bases and at J to 3 bases, leaving 3 bases not matched to a gene. The CDR3 nucleotides are TGTGCCAGCGAGACAGGGGCCAATCAGCCCCAGCATTTT. It is translated as CASETGANQPQHF.

The J gene is TRBJ2-7, the V gene TRBV7-2; 7 bases are shared with TRBD2. With V trimmed by 1 base and J by 2 bases, 5 bases remained unmatched. This CDR3 has 15 amino acids. Germline CDR1 SGHTA, CDR2 FQGNSA. The CDR3 region is CASSLGAGLPYEQYF. As DNA, the CDR3 is TGTGCCAGCAGCTTAGGAGCGGGACTTCCCTACGAGCAGTACTTC.

The CDR3 DNA reads as TGTGCCAGCAAACGTGGGGGCCTCAACACCGGGGAGCTGTTTTTT. Its translation is CASKRGGLNTGELFF. This chain links TRBV25-1 with TRBJ2-2; a weak D match, TRBD1 (6 bases). Germline lookup yields CDR1 MGHDK and CDR2 SYGVNS. The CDR3 is made up of 15 amino acids. Trimming removed 7 bases from V and 2 bases from J, with 14 bases in between.